The 16 T cell receptor beta chains below come from one sample, sequenced in a study of OX40 agonist ivuxolimab in advanced cancers. Libraries were prepared by immunoSEQ multiplex PCR; TCRdb keeps only in-frame clonotypes and omits some of them. The top ten hold about 2.2% of the sample, which has some 69,000 clones, around four fifths seen once. The material was CD4+ or CD8+ T cells sorted from blood, obtained in a trial of the OX40 agonist ivuxolimab. Receptors originate from an adult with an advanced solid tumor such as melanoma, head and neck, liver or kidney cancer.

This clone was counted between two and nine times. The rearrangement links TRBV30 to TRBJ1-1, with D possibly matching TRBD1 (5 bases). From germline, CDR1 is GTSNPN and CDR2 SVGIG (reference sequence). The V gene lost 8 bases and the J gene lost 2 bases, with 21 bases spanning the gap. The CDR3 is 15 residues long. The CDR3 bases are TGTGCCGGGATGATTTCTGTGGGGGGTAACACTGAAGCTTTCTTT. Translating gives CAGMISVGGNTEAFF.

This clone came up once. The chain links TRBV7-9 to TRBJ2-3; the D gene is possibly TRBD2 (6 bases). Trimming shortened V by 3 bases and J by 1 base, and 11 bases separated the two germline ends. This CDR3 contains 15 residues. Germline lookup yields CDR1 SEHNR and CDR2 FQNEAQ (reference sequence). CDR3 protein: CASSLEGRGTDTQYF. CDR3 bases: TGTGCCAGCAGCTTGGAGGGCCGAGGCACAGATACGCAGTATTTT. The full variable domain, its missing parts supplied by reference TRBV7-9 and TRBJ2-3, is DTGVSQNPRHKITKRGQNVTFRCDPISEHNRLYWYRQTLGQGPEFLTYFQNEAQLEKSRLLSDRFSAERPKGSFSTLEIQRTEQGDSAMYLCASSLEGRGTDTQYFGPGTRLTVL.

This rearrangement joins TRBV6-6 to TRBJ1-4; a possible D gene is TRBD1 (6 bases). Germline V gene sequence: CDR1 MNHNY, CDR2 SVGAGI (reference sequence). The CDR3 extends over 14 amino acids. The germline V and J ends were trimmed by 4 bases and 8 bases, with 14 bases remaining between them. The CDR3 loop is CASSLGGVKEKLFF. Here the CDR3 DNA reads TGTGCCAGCAGTTTGGGGGGCGTGAAGGAAAAACTGTTTTTT.

The CDR3 coding sequence is TGTGCCTGGGAAAAGGGGGGATCTGGAAACACCATATATTTT. Encoded protein: CAWEKGGSGNTIYF. The rearrangement uses TRBV30 and TRBJ1-3, with TRBD1 as a possible D gene (6 bases). The ends were cut back, 5 bases at V and 1 base at J, with 12 bases in the middle. CDR1 and CDR2 (germline): GTSNPN, SVGIG (reference sequence). The CDR3 consists of 14 residues.

The rearrangement joins TRBV5-5 to TRBJ2-5; D might be TRBD1 or TRBD2, each matching 5 bases. CDR3 length equals 14 residues. Looked up from germline, CDR1 is SGHKS and CDR2 is YYEKEE (reference sequence). The V end lost 4 bases, the J end lost 3 bases, and 13 bases lay between the germline ends. The CDR3 DNA follows: TGTGCCAGCAGCAGGGACCGGAATAAAGAGACCCAGTACTTC. This encodes CASSRDRNKETQYF.

This CDR3 is CATSRTGGGEKLFF. DNA for the CDR3: TGTGCCACCAGCAGGACAGGGGGAGGTGAAAAACTGTTTTTT. The V gene is TRBV15, the J gene TRBJ1-4; 9 bases map to TRBD1. With 3 bases clipped from V and 7 bases from J, the junction kept 3 bases outside the gene matches. The CDR3 has 14 residues. Germline CDR1 LNHNV, CDR2 YYDKDF (reference sequence).

This chain connects TRBV2 to TRBJ1-4, with 7 bases identical to TRBD1. Germline CDR1 reads SNHLY; CDR2 reads FYNNEI. CDR3 length equals 14 residues. With V trimmed by 5 bases and J by 7 bases, 7 bases remained unmatched. The CDR3 sequence is CASSRQGLSEKLFF. The CDR3 DNA is TGTGCCAGCAGTCGACAGGGATTAAGTGAAAAACTGTTTTTT.

The CDR3 DNA reads TGCGCCAGCAGTACGGACAGGGGGGGTGGCTACACCTTC. Translated, it gives CASSTDRGGGYTF. The V call is TRBV10-2, the J call TRBJ1-2; 10 bases fit TRBD1. CDR3 size: 13 residues. The germline V gene has CDR1 WSHSY and CDR2 SAAADI. Unmatched junction bases numbered 4, after V lost 5 bases and J lost 7 bases.

J is TRBJ1-6 and V is TRBV28; no definite D call. Germline CDR1 reads MDHEN; CDR2 reads SYDVKM. There are 12 residues in the CDR3. With 1 base removed from V and 10 bases from J, the gap between germline ends came to 5 bases. The CDR3 spells CASSLLGSPLHF. CDR3 coding DNA: TGTGCCAGCAGTTTATTAGGGTCACCCCTCCACTTT. Based on the CDR3 plus reference TRBV28 and TRBJ1-6, the full variable domain is DVKVTQSSRYLVKRTGEKVFLECVQDMDHENMFWYRQDPGLGLRLIYFSYDVKMKEKGDIPEGYSVSREKKERFSLILESASTNQTSMYLCASSLLGSPLHFGNGTRLTVT.

As DNA, the CDR3 is TGTGCCAGCAGGGTGACAGGGGGAACCTACACCTTC. Its translation is CASRVTGGTYTF. This sequence joins TRBV6-1 and TRBJ1-2, with 9 bases fitting TRBD1. This CDR3 contains 12 residues. The V gene's germline CDR1 is MNHNS and CDR2 SASEGT. The J segment lost 10 bases and the V segment lost 6 bases, leaving 6 bases of the junction unmatched.

The rearrangement joins TRBV19 to TRBJ2-3; TRBD2 might be the D (5 bases). This CDR3 has 15 amino acids. The germline V gene encodes CDR1 LNHDA and CDR2 SQIVND (reference sequence). The germline V and J ends were trimmed by 6 bases and 1 base, with 14 bases remaining between them. The CDR3 region is CASRAGGLGTDTQYF. The CDR3 DNA sequence: TGTGCCAGTAGAGCCGGAGGTTTGGGCACAGATACGCAGTATTTT.

The chain carries TRBV9 and TRBJ2-5; no clear D gene. The CDR3 has 15 amino acids. With 2 bases removed from V and 5 bases from J, the gap between germline ends came to 16 bases. Per germline, CDR1 SGDLS and CDR2 YYNGEE. CDR3: CASSVLGEAAETQYF. The CDR3 DNA reads as TGTGCCAGCAGCGTCCTTGGAGAGGCGGCGGAGACCCAGTACTTC.

The chain has TRBV7-9 and TRBJ1-3; 10 nucleotides line up with TRBD1. Trimming at V came to 5 bases and at J to 8 bases, leaving 6 bases not matched to a gene. The CDR3 is 14 residues long. Germline CDR1 is SEHNR and CDR2 is FQNEAQ (reference sequence). This CDR3 reads CASSVTGGGYTIYF. CDR3 coding DNA: TGTGCCAGCAGCGTGACAGGGGGCGGGTACACCATATATTTT.

This clone was recorded once. The gene calls are TRBV18 and TRBJ2-1; a possible D gene is TRBD2 (6 bases). CDR3 size: 15 residues. Trimming cost V 0 bases and J 3 bases, with 9 bases left between them. Germline V CDR1 and CDR2: KGHSH, LQKENI. CDR3 protein: CASSPPVGGYNEQFF. The CDR3 DNA reads TGTGCCAGCTCACCACCGGTCGGGGGCTACAATGAGCAGTTCTTC.

This clone was observed once. The chain is built from TRBV7-2 and TRBJ2-5; D possibly corresponds to TRBD1 (5 bases). This CDR3 has 14 amino acids. Trimming cost V 7 bases and J 2 bases, with 14 bases left between them. Looked up from germline, CDR1 is SGHTA and CDR2 is FQGNSA. Here the CDR3 DNA reads TGTGCCAGCAACCAAGGCAGGGCGCAAGAGACCCAGTACTTC. Translating gives CASNQGRAQETQYF. The full variable domain, with the rest looked up from reference TRBV7-2 and TRBJ2-5, is GAGVSQSPSNKVTEKGKDVELRCDPISGHTALYWYRQSLGQGLEFLIYFQGNSAPDKSGLPSDRFSAERTGGSVSTLTIQRTQQEDSAVYLCASNQGRAQETQYFGPGTRLLVL.

The chain is built from TRBV11-2 and TRBJ1-5; D remains ambiguous. Germline V gene lookup returns CDR1 SGHAT and CDR2 FQNNGV. The CDR3 runs to 13 residues. V shed 0 bases and J shed 7 bases, with 7 bases lying between them. CDR3 coding DNA: TGTGCCAGCAGCTTAGATAGAGGGCAGCCCCAGCATTTT. Translating gives CASSLDRGQPQHF.